Described below is a single TCR beta chain sequence and its context. This sample stems from a study of blood T cell repertoires in COVID-19. Assay used: immunoSEQ multiplex PCR; TCRdb lists only in-frame clones, some missing. The table has about 130,000 clones, around 70% seen once. V lost 5 bases, J lost 4 bases, and 11 bases stayed unmatched. CDR1 and CDR2 from the germline V gene are LGHDT and YNNKEL (reference sequence). The length of the CDR3 is 18 residues. This chain joins TRBV3-1 (or the pseudogene TRBV3-2) and TRBJ2-5; 15 bases match TRBD2. Sequenced sample: peripheral blood. The clonotype originates from a man aged 60 to 75 with acute or convalescent COVID-19. CDR3 bases: TGTGCCAGCAGCGTAGGGACTAGCGGGAGGAACATTCGAGAGACCCAGTACTTC. Its translation is CASSVGTSGRNIRETQYF.